Each of the 32 T cell receptor beta chains below was sequenced from the same sample in a study of healthy donors' naive CD4 and CD8 T cells. Each TCR library used approximately 500 ng of total RNA and a linear amplification protocol. TCRdb called the reads again in MiXCR, with one record for every CDR3 protein. There are approximately 180,000 distinct CDR3 sequences in the sample; about four fifths occur only once, and 2% to 2.5% lies in the top ten. Sequencing input: naive CD4+ and CD8+ T cells sorted from blood, pooled from several donors. These receptors all stem from a pool of human donors in good health; the sample pools cells from several healthy donors.

This clonotype was observed a single time. The CDR3 reads CSVERQGVNNEQFF. For the CDR3, the DNA is TGCAGCGTTGAAAGGCAGGGGGTGAACAATGAGCAGTTCTTC. V and J are TRBV29-1 and TRBJ2-1; 7 nucleotides match TRBD1. Unmatched junction bases numbered 6, after V lost 2 bases and J lost 5 bases. This CDR3 region has 14 residues. Per the germline V gene, CDR1 is SQVTM and CDR2 is ANQGSEA.

The CDR3 region is CSVEGVAEAFF. CDR3 nucleotide sequence: TGCAGCGTTGAAGGGGTCGCTGAAGCTTTCTTT. The chain has TRBV29-1 and TRBJ1-1; unclear D gene. The V end lost 1 base, the J end lost 6 bases, and 6 bases lay between the germline ends. The germline V gene has CDR1 SQVTM and CDR2 ANQGSEA. CDR3 length equals 11 residues.

This clonotype has more than one count but fewer than ten. CDR3 sequence: CSVEGNGNSYEQYF. The CDR3 bases are TGCAGCGTTGAAGGGAACGGGAACTCCTACGAGCAGTACTTC. This chain joins TRBV29-1 and TRBJ2-7, with a tentative D call TRBD2 (5 bases). Germline loops: CDR1 SQVTM, CDR2 ANQGSEA. Trimming took off 1 base at V and 0 bases at J, with 10 bases between the two ends. This CDR3 is 14 amino acids long.

The rearrangement uses TRBV15 and TRBJ2-7, with D possibly TRBD1 on 5 matching bases. Germline CDR1 and CDR2: LNHNV and YYDKDF (reference sequence). Trimming shortened V by 5 bases and J by 2 bases, and 16 bases separated the two germline ends. This CDR3 region has 15 residues. The chain's CDR3 is CATSARISGPYEQYF. Written as DNA, the CDR3 is TGTGCCACCAGCGCGAGAATCTCAGGGCCCTACGAGCAGTACTTC.

The chain joins TRBV30 to TRBJ2-1; TRBD2 matches 12 bases. CDR1 is GTSNPN, CDR2 SVGIG, per germline (reference sequence). CDR3 length: 14 amino acids. With V trimmed by 8 bases and J by 7 bases, 9 bases remained unmatched. For the CDR3, the DNA is TGTGCCGGTTCTAGCGGGAGGGCCATGAATGAGCAGTTCTTC. Translating it yields CAGSSGRAMNEQFF.

The genes are TRBV18 and TRBJ2-3; D is perhaps TRBD2 (6 bases). CDR3 length: 14 amino acids. Germline loops: CDR1 KGHSH, CDR2 LQKENI. Between the trimmed V and J ends, which lost 6 bases and 6 bases, there was a span of 16 bases. DNA of the CDR3: TGTGCCAGCTCTCCGTCGGAGGGTGCGGATACGCAGTATTTT. It translates to CASSPSEGADTQYF. The full variable domain, with the rest looked up from reference TRBV18 and TRBJ2-3, is NAGVMQNPRHLVRRRGQEARLRCSPMKGHSHVYWYRQLPEEGLKFMVYLQKENIIDESGMPKERFSAEFPKEGPSILRIQQVVRGDSAAYFCASSPSEGADTQYFGPGTRLTVL.

In this sample, this clonotype turned up once. V gene TRBV11-2 combines with J gene TRBJ2-2, with D possibly matching TRBD2 (5 bases). The germline V and J ends were trimmed by 5 bases and 6 bases, with 19 bases remaining between them. The CDR3 contains 16 residues. Germline lookup yields CDR1 SGHAT and CDR2 FQNNGV. The CDR3, as DNA: TGTGCCAGCAGCCCAAAGGGAGCAGGAAATGCCGGGGAGCTGTTTTTT. Its translation is CASSPKGAGNAGELFF.

The rearrangement uses TRBV6-5 and TRBJ2-1, with unresolved D. Trimming cost V 6 bases and J 3 bases, with 15 bases left between them. Germline-derived CDR1 and CDR2 are MNHEY and SVGAGI. This CDR3 region has 15 residues. CDR3 sequence (DNA): TGTGCCAGCAGCTACGGGCAGAATTTCTACAATGAGCAGTTCTTC. It codes for CASSYGQNFYNEQFF.

The count of this clonotype is one. The chain employs TRBV19 and TRBJ1-5; possible D gene TRBD1, 6 bases. This CDR3 contains 17 residues. Trimming took 0 bases from V and 0 from J, leaving 12 bases between them. Looked up from germline, CDR1 is LNHDA and CDR2 is SQIVND (reference sequence). The CDR3 loop is CASSIDGRTASNQPQHF. CDR3 sequence (DNA): TGTGCCAGTAGTATAGATGGGCGGACAGCTAGCAATCAGCCCCAGCATTTT.

The chain couples TRBV18 to TRBJ2-3; a possible D gene is TRBD2 (6 bases). Trimming removed 8 bases at V and 6 bases at J, with 15 bases between. From germline, CDR1 is KGHSH and CDR2 LQKENI. CDR3 size: 13 residues. CDR3 bases: TGTGCCAGCCAGACTAGTGACACGGATACGCAGTATTTT. Protein product: CASQTSDTDTQYF.

This clonotype was detected only once. The chain couples TRBV19 to TRBJ2-1; D uncertain. Looked up from germline, CDR1 is LNHDA and CDR2 is SQIVND (reference sequence). The CDR3 length is 16 residues. The V and J ends lost 0 bases and 6 bases respectively, with 15 bases between them. The CDR3 DNA reads as TGTGCCAGTAGTATAGATCTGGCCTTGTCGCGCAATGAGCAGTTCTTC. Translating gives CASSIDLALSRNEQFF.

This clonotype appeared a few times. The V and J genes are TRBV5-6 and TRBJ1-5, with TRBD1 matching over 9 bases. The length of the CDR3 is 15 residues. The trim removed 2 bases at V and 2 bases at J, leaving 2 bases unmatched. Germline V lookup: CDR1 SGHDT, CDR2 YYEEEE. For the CDR3, the DNA is TGTGCCAGCAGCTTTACAGGGGGCCGCAATCAGCCCCAGCATTTT. Its protein is CASSFTGGRNQPQHF.

This clonotype has only a few counts. The CDR3 nucleotides read TGCAGTGCTCCGGACAGCCAAGAGACCCAGTACTTC. It yields the protein CSAPDSQETQYF. The genes are TRBV20-1 and TRBJ2-5, with D perhaps matching TRBD1 (6 bases). The CDR3 is 12 residues long. The V gene's germline CDR1 is DFQATT and CDR2 SNEGSKA (reference sequence). The germline V and J ends were trimmed by 5 bases and 1 base, with 8 bases remaining between them.

This rearrangement joins TRBV5-4 to TRBJ1-1; D remains ambiguous. Trimming removed 0 bases at V and 6 bases at J, with 18 bases between. The CDR3 extends over 16 amino acids. The germline gives CDR1 SGHNT, CDR2 YYREEE (reference sequence). The CDR3 sequence is CASSLALWNSASEAFF. The CDR3 DNA reads TGTGCCAGCAGCTTGGCCCTATGGAACTCTGCGTCTGAAGCTTTCTTT.

The chain combines TRBV20-1 with TRBJ2-7; possible D gene TRBD1, 6 bases. This CDR3 contains 14 residues. Germline lookup yields CDR1 DFQATT and CDR2 SNEGSKA (reference sequence). V was pared by 1 base and J by 5 bases, with 15 bases between. The CDR3 sequence is CSARVPRGRHEQYF. CDR3 DNA: TGCAGTGCTAGAGTTCCCAGGGGACGCCACGAGCAGTACTTC.

This chain joins TRBV27 and TRBJ1-5; TRBD1 matches 10 bases. The CDR3 is 16 amino acids. Trimming removed 6 bases from V and 0 bases from J; junction bases left unmatched: 5. CDR1 is MNHEY and CDR2 is SMNVEV in the germline V gene (reference sequence). The CDR3 DNA sequence: TGTGCCAGCAGCCGGACAGGGGGGATTAGCAATCAGCCCCAGCATTTT. This sequence encodes CASSRTGGISNQPQHF.

The chain joins TRBV29-1 to TRBJ1-2, with 7 bases that match TRBD1. J was trimmed by 0 bases and V by 7 bases; bases with no gene match: 8. Germline V lookup: CDR1 SQVTM, CDR2 ANQGSEA. CDR3 length: 14 residues. DNA of the CDR3: TGCAGCGCCCAGGACAGGCCCGCTAACTATGGCTACACCTTC. Translating gives CSAQDRPANYGYTF.

This clonotype was picked up a small number of times. This chain uses TRBV19 with TRBJ1-2; D is uncertain. The V end lost 5 bases, the J end lost 8 bases, and 21 bases lay between the germline ends. Germline values: CDR1 LNHDA, CDR2 SQIVND (reference sequence). This CDR3 comprises 15 residues. The CDR3, as DNA: TGTGCCAGTAGTCGATACTCCACGGACTTAAGGGGCTACACCTTC. Translated, it gives CASSRYSTDLRGYTF.

V and J are TRBV29-1 and TRBJ2-6; the D gene is possibly TRBD1 (8 bases). The CDR3 sequence is 17 residues long. V lost 6 bases and J 3 bases, leaving 21 bases between the germline ends. From germline, CDR1 is SQVTM and CDR2 ANQGSEA. CDR3 protein: CSVLGGTGRDGANVLTF. In DNA, the CDR3 is TGCAGCGTATTGGGAGGGACAGGTCGGGATGGGGCCAACGTCCTGACTTTC.

V gene TRBV29-1 combines with J gene TRBJ1-1, with unresolved D. Germline lookup yields CDR1 SQVTM and CDR2 ANQGSEA. Trimming removed 3 bases at V and 2 bases at J, with 10 bases between. The CDR3 spans 13 residues. The DNA of the CDR3 is TGCAGCGTTGAGAGAGGTGTTAACACTGAAGCTTTCTTT. Protein: CSVERGVNTEAFF.

The rearrangement links TRBV4-1 to TRBJ2-2, with TRBD2 matching over 7 bases. The germline V gene has CDR1 MGHRA and CDR2 YSYEKL. This CDR3 has 12 residues. The ends lost 4 bases at V and 10 bases at J; junction bases unmatched: 3. The CDR3 sequence: CASSRTSEELFF. The DNA of the CDR3 is TGCGCCAGCAGCCGTACTAGCGAGGAGCTGTTTTTT.

The chain has TRBV2 and TRBJ2-7, with D possibly matching TRBD2 (5 bases). V lost 1 base, J lost 3 bases, and 10 bases lay in between. This CDR3 spans 14 amino acids. The germline CDR1 and CDR2 sequences are SNHLY and FYNNEI. CDR3 residues: CASSEGQAGYEQYF. The CDR3 nucleotides are TGTGCCAGCAGTGAAGGGCAGGCGGGCTACGAGCAGTACTTC.

This clonotype was picked up a small number of times. The chain joins TRBV27 to TRBJ2-7, with D perhaps matching TRBD1 (5 bases). There are 13 residues in the CDR3. Trimming left V 4 bases short and J 0 bases short, with 7 bases between. Germline CDR1 reads MNHEY; CDR2 reads SMNVEV (reference sequence). The CDR3 region has the DNA TGTGCCAGCAGTTACAGGAGCTCCTACGAGCAGTACTTC. This gives the protein CASSYRSSYEQYF.

The chain carries TRBV29-1 and TRBJ1-1; D is unresolved. Per germline, CDR1 SQVTM and CDR2 ANQGSEA. Trimming cost V 6 bases and J 11 bases, with 19 bases left between them. The CDR3 is made up of 12 amino acids. The CDR3 DNA follows: TGCAGCGTATATCCCCAATCCGTTTCGGCTTTCTTT. Its translation: CSVYPQSVSAFF. Full variable domain (rest looked up from reference TRBV29-1 and TRBJ1-1): SAVISQKPSRDICQRGTSLTIQCQVDSQVTMMFWYRQQPGQSLTLIATANQGSEATYESGFVIDKFPISRPNLTFSTLTVSNMSPEDSSIYLCSVYPQSVSAFFGQGTRLTVV.

A single count supports this clonotype. This chain links TRBV20-1 with TRBJ1-1; D might be TRBD1 (5 bases). The V end lost 1 base, the J end lost 4 bases, and 19 bases lay between the germline ends. The CDR3 length is 16 residues. The germline gives CDR1 DFQATT, CDR2 SNEGSKA (reference sequence). CDR3 amino acids: CSARAVRAIHGTEAFF. CDR3 DNA: TGCAGTGCTAGAGCGGTCAGGGCGATACATGGCACTGAAGCTTTCTTT.

To note about this clonotype: At one end the junction does not follow the germline gene, possibly because of a read error. The CDR3 spells CSVEDSSFNEQFF. DNA of the CDR3: TGCAGCGTAGAAGATTCATCTTTCAATGAGCAGTTCTTC. The rearrangement links TRBV29-1 to TRBJ2-1, with D unresolved. From germline, CDR1 is SQVTM and CDR2 ANQGSEA. This CDR3 is 13 amino acids long.

The chain couples TRBV5-4 to TRBJ2-1; D gene uncertain. The V end was cut by 4 bases, the J end by 4 bases, with 9 bases between. CDR3 size: 13 residues. Looked up from germline, CDR1 is SGHNT and CDR2 is YYREEE (reference sequence). The CDR3 DNA reads as TGTGCCAGCAGCCAAGTTGGTTACAATGAGCAGTTCTTC. Residues: CASSQVGYNEQFF.

The rearrangement links TRBV20-1 to TRBJ1-2, with a possible D match to TRBD1 (5 bases). CDR3 length: 13 residues. Looked up from germline, CDR1 is DFQATT and CDR2 is SNEGSKA (reference sequence). V was shortened by 3 bases and J by 2 bases, with 10 bases between the two germline ends. For the CDR3, the DNA is TGCAGTGCTAGTCTGGGGGTAAACTATGGCTACACCTTC. This codes for CSASLGVNYGYTF.

The chain combines TRBV6-2 or TRBV6-3 with TRBJ2-2, with 7 bases that match TRBD1. V gave up 5 bases and J gave up 1 base; unmatched junction bases: 4. Germline V CDR1 and CDR2: MNHEY, SVGEGT. The CDR3 has 15 amino acids. CDR3 protein: CASSATGRNTGELFF. The DNA for the CDR3 is TGTGCCAGCAGTGCGACAGGGAGGAACACCGGGGAGCTGTTTTTT.

This sequence joins TRBV27 and TRBJ2-1, with D uncertain. CDR3 length: 13 amino acids. V was cut by 5 bases and J by 5 bases, with 10 bases left in between. From germline, CDR1 is MNHEY and CDR2 SMNVEV (reference sequence). This CDR3 reads CASSPLYHNEQFF. The DNA for the CDR3 is TGTGCCAGCAGTCCCTTGTACCACAATGAGCAGTTCTTC.

This clonotype was counted only a few times. V gene TRBV19 combines with J gene TRBJ1-5; D not resolved. Trimming removed 2 bases at V and 1 base at J, with 6 bases between. This CDR3 comprises 14 residues. Germline values: CDR1 LNHDA, CDR2 SQIVND (reference sequence). CDR3 DNA sequence: TGTGCCAGTAGTATATCCTTCAGCAATCAGCCCCAGCATTTT. Protein product: CASSISFSNQPQHF.

The chain combines TRBV29-1 with TRBJ2-3; the match to TRBD2 covers 10 bases. CDR3 length: 14 residues. Germline loops: CDR1 SQVTM, CDR2 ANQGSEA. V dropped 2 bases and J dropped 3; count of bases not matched to a gene: 2. The CDR3 DNA follows: TGCAGCGTTGAATCTAGCGGGGGAACAGATACGCAGTATTTT. Translating it yields CSVESSGGTDTQYF.